The clone carrying this TCR beta chain was observed a single time. The assay was immunoSEQ multiplex PCR, and TCRdb's table has in-frame clones only and misses some. There are approximately 140,000 clones in the sample; 70% to 90% occur only once, and around 8% lies in the top ten. V was clipped by 4 bases and J by 8 bases, with 21 bases between them. The CDR3 totals 16 residues. Germline V lookup: CDR1 SGHNT, CDR2 YYREEE (reference sequence). These data belong to a study of blood T cell repertoires in COVID-19. Across the study: Acute and convalescent COVID-19 specimens originated in the United States, Italy and Spain. The analysed material was cDNA or gDNA that came from T cells, B-cell-depleted T cells, or PBMCs.

Followed longitudinally, the Seattle patients had been enrolled during active infection. The material sequenced was peripheral blood. The chain couples TRBV5-4 to TRBJ1-4; D might be TRBD1 (6 bases). This TCR came from a woman in her sixties or seventies with COVID-19, enrolled during active disease. CDR3 sequence (DNA): TGTGCCAGCAGCAAGGGAGCGGGGGCTGAGTACGAAAAACTGTTTTTT. Amino acids: CASSKGAGAEYEKLFF.